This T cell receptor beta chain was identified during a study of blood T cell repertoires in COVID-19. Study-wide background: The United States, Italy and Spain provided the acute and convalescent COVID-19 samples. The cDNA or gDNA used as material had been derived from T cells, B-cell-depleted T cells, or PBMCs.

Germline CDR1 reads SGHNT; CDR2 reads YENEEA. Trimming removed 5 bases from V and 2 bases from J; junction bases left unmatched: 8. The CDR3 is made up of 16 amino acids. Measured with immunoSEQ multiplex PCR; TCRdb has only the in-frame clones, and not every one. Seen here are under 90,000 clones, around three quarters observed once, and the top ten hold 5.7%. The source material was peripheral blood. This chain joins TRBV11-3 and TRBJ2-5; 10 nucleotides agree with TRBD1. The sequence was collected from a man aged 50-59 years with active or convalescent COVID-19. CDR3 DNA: TGTGCCAGCAGCAACCCCGGGACAGGGGCGCAAGAGACCCAGTACTTC. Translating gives CASSNPGTGAQETQYF.